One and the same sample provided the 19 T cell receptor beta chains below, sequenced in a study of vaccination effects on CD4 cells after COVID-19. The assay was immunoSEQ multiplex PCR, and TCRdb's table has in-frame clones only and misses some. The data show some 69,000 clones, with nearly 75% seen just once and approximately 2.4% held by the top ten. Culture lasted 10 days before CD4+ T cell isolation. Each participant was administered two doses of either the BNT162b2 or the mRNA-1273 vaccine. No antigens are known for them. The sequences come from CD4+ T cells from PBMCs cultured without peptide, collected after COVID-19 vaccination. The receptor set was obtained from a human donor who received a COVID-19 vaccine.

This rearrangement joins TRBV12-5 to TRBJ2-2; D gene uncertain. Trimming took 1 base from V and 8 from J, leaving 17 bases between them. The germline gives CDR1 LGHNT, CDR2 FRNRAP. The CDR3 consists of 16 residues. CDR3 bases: TGTGCTAGTGGTTTGGGACTGACATCGGGTGAGGGGGAGCTGTTTTTT. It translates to CASGLGLTSGEGELFF.

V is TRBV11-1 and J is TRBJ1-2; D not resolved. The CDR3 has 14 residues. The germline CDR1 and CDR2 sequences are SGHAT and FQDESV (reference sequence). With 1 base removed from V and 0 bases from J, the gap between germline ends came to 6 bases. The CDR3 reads CASSLGQSNYGYTF. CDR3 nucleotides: TGTGCCAGCAGCTTAGGCCAGTCTAACTATGGCTACACCTTC.

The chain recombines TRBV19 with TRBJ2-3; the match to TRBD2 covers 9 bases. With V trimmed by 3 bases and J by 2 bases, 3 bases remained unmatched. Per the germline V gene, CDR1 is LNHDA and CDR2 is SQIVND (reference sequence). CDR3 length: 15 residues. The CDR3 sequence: CASSMAGGNTDTQYF. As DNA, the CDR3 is TGTGCCAGTAGTATGGCGGGGGGGAACACAGATACGCAGTATTTT. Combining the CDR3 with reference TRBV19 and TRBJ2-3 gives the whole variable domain DGGITQSPKYLFRKEGQNVTLSCEQNLNHDAMYWYRQDPGQGLRLIYYSQIVNDFQKGDIAEGYSVSREKKESFPLTVTSAQKNPTAFYLCASSMAGGNTDTQYFGPGTRLTVL.

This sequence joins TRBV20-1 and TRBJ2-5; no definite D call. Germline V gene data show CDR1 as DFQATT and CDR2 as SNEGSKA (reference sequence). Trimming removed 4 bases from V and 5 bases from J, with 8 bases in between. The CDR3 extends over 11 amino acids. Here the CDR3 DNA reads TGCAGTGCTATCTTGAGGGAGACCCAGTACTTC. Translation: CSAILRETQYF.

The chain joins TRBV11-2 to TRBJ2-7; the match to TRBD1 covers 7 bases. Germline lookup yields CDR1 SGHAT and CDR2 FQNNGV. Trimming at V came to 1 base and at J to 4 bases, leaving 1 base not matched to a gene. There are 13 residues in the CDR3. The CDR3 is CASSLVTGYEQYV. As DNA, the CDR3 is TGTGCCAGCAGCTTAGTGACAGGGTACGAGCAGTACGTC.

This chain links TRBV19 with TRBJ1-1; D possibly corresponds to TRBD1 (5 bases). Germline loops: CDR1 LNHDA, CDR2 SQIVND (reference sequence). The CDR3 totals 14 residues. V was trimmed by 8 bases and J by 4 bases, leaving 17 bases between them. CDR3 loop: CASLVGGASTEAFF. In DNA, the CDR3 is TGTGCCAGTTTAGTCGGGGGAGCGAGCACTGAAGCTTTCTTT.

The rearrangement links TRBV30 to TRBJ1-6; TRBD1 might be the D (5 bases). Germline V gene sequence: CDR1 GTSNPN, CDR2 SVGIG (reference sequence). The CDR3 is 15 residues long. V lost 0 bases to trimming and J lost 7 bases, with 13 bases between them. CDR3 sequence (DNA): TGTGCCTGGAGTGTACTGGGGGTGGGGAATTCACCCCTCCACTTT. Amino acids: CAWSVLGVGNSPLHF. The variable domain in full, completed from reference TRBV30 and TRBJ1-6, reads SQTIHQWPATLVQPVGSPLSLECTVEGTSNPNLYWYRQAAGRGLQLLFYSVGIGQISSEVPQNLSASRPQDRQFILSSKKLLLSDSGFYLCAWSVLGVGNSPLHFGNGTRLTVT.

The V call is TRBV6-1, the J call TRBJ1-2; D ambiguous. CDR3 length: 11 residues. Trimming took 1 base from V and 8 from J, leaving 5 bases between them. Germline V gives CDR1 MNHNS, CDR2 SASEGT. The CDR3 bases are TGTGCCAGCAGTGAAGGGGTGGGCTACACCTTC. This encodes CASSEGVGYTF.

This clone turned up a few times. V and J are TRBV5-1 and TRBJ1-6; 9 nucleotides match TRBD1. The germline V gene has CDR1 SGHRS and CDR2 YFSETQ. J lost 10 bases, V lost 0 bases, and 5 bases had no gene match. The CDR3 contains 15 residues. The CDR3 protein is CASSLAGTGYSPLHF. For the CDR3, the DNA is TGCGCCAGCAGCTTGGCCGGGACAGGGTACTCACCCCTCCACTTT. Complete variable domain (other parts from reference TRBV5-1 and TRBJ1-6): KAGVTQTPRYLIKTRGQQVTLSCSPISGHRSVSWYQQTPGQGLQFLFEYFSETQRNKGNFPGRFSGRQFSNSRSEMNVSTLELGDSALYLCASSLAGTGYSPLHFGNGTRLTVT.

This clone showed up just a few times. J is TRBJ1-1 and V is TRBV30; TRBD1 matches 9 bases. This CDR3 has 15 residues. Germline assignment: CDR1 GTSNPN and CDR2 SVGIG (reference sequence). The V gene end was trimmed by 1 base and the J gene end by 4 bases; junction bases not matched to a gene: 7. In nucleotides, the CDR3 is TGTGCCTGGAGTGCGTCCCGGGACAGGGCCACTGAAGCTTTCTTT. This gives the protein CAWSASRDRATEAFF.

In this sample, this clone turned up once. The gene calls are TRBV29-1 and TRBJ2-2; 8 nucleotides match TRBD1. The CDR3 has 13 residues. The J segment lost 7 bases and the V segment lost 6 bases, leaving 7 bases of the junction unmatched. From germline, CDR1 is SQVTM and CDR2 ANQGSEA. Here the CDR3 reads CSVGSGGFGELFF. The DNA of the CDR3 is TGCAGCGTGGGATCAGGGGGCTTCGGGGAGCTGTTTTTT.

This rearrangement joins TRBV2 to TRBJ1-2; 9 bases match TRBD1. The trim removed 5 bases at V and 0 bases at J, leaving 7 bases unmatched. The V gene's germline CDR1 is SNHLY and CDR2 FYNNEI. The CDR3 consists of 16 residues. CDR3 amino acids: CASSNRDRVANYGYTF. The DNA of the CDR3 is TGTGCCAGCAGTAACCGGGACAGGGTTGCTAACTATGGCTACACCTTC. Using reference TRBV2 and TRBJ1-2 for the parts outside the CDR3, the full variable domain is EPEVTQTPSHQVTQMGQEVILRCVPISNHLYFYWYRQILGQKVEFLVSFYNNEISEKSEIFDDQFSVERPDGSNFTLKIRSTKLEDSAMYFCASSNRDRVANYGYTFGSGTRLTVV.

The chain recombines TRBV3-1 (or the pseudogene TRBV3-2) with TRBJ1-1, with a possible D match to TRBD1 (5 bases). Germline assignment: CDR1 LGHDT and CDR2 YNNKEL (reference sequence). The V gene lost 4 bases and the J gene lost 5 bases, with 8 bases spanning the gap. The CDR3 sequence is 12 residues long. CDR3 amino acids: CASSRRQTEAFF. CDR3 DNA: TGTGCCAGCAGCCGTCGACAGACTGAAGCTTTCTTT.

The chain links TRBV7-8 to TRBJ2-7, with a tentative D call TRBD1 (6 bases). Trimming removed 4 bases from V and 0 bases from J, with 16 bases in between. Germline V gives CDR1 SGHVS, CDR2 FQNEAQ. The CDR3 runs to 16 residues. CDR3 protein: CASSSRGQKDSYEQYV. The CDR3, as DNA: TGTGCCAGCAGCTCCAGGGGTCAGAAAGACTCCTACGAGCAGTACGTC.

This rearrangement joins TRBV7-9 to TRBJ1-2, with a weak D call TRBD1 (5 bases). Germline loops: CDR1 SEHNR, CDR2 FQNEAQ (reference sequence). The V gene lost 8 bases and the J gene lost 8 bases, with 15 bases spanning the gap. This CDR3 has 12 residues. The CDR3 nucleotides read TGTGCCAGCGGGGGAACTCAGAGGGGCTACACCTTC. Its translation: CASGGTQRGYTF.

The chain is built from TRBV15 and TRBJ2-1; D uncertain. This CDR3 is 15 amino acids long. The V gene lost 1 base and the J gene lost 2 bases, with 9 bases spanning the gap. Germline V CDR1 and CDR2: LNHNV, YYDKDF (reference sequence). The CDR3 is CATSRVQPAYNEQFF. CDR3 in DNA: TGTGCCACCAGCAGAGTACAGCCAGCCTACAATGAGCAGTTCTTC.

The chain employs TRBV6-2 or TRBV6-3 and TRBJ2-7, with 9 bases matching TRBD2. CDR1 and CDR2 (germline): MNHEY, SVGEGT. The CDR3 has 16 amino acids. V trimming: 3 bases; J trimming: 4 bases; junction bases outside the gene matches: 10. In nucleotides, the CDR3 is TGTGCCAGCAGTTATTCCCCGGGGACTAGCTCTTACGAGCAGTACGTC. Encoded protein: CASSYSPGTSSYEQYV.

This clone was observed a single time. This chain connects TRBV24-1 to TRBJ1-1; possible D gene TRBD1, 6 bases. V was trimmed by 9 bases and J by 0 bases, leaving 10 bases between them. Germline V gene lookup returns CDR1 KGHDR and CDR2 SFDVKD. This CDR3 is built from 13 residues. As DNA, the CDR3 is TGTGCCACCCGGGACACTATGAACACTGAAGCTTTCTTT. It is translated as CATRDTMNTEAFF.

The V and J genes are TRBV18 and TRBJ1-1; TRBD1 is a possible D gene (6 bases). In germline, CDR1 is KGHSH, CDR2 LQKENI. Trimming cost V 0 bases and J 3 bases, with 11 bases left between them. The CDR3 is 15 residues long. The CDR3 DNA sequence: TGTGCCAGCTCACCACCTACAGGGAGGGACACTGAAGCTTTCTTT. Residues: CASSPPTGRDTEAFF.